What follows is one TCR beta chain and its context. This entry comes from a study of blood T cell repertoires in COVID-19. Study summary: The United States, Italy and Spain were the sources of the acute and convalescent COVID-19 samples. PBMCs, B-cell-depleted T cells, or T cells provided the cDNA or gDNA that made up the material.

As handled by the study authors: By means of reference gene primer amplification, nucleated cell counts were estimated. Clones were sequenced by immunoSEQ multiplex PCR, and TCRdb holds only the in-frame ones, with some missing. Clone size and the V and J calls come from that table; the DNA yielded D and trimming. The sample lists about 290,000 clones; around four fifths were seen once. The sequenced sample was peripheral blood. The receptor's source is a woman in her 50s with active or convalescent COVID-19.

The CDR3 sequence: CASSQPARGRYGYTF. CDR3 nucleotides: TGCGCCAGCAGCCAGCCTGCCAGAGGGAGGTATGGCTACACCTTC. The chain couples TRBV4-1 to TRBJ1-2; D uncertain. CDR3 length equals 15 residues. Germline values: CDR1 MGHRA, CDR2 YSYEKL. Trimming left V 3 bases short and J 5 bases short, with 16 bases between.